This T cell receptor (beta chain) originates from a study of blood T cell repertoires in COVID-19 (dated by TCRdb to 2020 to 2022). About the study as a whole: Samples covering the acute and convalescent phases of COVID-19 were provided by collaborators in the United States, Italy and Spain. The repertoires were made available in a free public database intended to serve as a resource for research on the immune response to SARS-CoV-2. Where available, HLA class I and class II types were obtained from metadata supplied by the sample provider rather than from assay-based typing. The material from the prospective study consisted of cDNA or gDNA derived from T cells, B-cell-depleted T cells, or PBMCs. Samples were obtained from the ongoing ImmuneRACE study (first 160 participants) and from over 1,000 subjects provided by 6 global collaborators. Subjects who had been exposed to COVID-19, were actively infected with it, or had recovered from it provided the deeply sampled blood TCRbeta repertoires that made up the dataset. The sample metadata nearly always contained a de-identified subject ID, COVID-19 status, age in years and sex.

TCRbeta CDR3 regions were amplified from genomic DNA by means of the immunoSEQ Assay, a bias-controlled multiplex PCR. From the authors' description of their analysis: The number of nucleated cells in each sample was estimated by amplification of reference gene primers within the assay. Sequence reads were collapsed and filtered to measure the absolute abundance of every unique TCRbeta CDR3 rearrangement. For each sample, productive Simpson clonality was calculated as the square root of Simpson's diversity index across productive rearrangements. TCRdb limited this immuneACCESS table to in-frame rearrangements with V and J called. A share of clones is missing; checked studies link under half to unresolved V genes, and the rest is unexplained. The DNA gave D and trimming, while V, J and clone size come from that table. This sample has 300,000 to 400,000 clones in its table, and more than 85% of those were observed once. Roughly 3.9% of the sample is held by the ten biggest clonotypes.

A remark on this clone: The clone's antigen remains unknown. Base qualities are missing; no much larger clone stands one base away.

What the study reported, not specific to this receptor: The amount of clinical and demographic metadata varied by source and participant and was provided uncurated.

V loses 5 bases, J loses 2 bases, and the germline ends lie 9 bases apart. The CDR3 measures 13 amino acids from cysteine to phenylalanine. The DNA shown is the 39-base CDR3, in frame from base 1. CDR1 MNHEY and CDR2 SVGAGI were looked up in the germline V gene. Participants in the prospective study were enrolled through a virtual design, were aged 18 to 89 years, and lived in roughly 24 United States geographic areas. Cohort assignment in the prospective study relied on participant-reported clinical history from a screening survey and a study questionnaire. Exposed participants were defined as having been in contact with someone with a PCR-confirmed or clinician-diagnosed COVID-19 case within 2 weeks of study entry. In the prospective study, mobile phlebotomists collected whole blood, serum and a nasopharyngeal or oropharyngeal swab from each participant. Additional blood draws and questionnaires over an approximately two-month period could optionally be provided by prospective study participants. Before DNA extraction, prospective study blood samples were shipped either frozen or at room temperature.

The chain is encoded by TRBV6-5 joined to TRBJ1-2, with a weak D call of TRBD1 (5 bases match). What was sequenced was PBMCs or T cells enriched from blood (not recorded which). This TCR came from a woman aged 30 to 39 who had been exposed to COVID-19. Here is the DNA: TGTGCCAGCAGTCGCGGGGGGAACTATGGCTACACCTTC. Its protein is CASSRGGNYGYTF.